The clone carrying this TCR beta chain was recorded at least ten times. Its specificity is unknown. For Graves' hyperthyroidism to be stable, ophthalmopathy could not progress within 18 months. The authors obtained PBMCs from roughly 9.7 ml of fresh peripheral blood. From RNA transcripts, TCR beta CDR3 regions were amplified. HTBI primers were employed in a first-round RT-PCR of the TCR CDR3. TCRdb re-analysed the multiplex PCR reads in MiXCR, keeping a single row per CDR3 protein. The sample contains 300,000 to 450,000 distinct CDR3 sequences, about 12% of which appear only once. Trimming removed 2 bases from V and 6 bases from J; junction bases left unmatched: 16. Germline CDR1 reads MNHNS; CDR2 reads SASEGT. This CDR3 contains 18 residues. These data are taken from a study of T cells in Graves' hyperthyroidism and ophthalmopathy. Study-wide findings and caveats: From stable hyperthyroidism, ophthalmopathy was separated by a 13 V-J model.

The TCR comes from a woman in her late teens or twenties with Graves' hyperthyroidism. The sequenced sample consisted of blood. The chain recombines TRBV6-1 with TRBJ2-1; 7 bases match TRBD2. CDR3 region: CASSEREGDYNLINEQFF. DNA of the CDR3: TGTGCCAGCAGTGAAAGAGAAGGGGACTACAATCTGATCAATGAGCAGTTCTTC.